The 28 T cell receptor beta chains below all came from one sample that was sequenced in a study of blood T cell repertoires in COVID-19. Sequenced by immunoSEQ multiplex PCR; TCRdb stores in-frame clones only, minus some. The sample yields roughly 140,000 clones, roughly nine tenths seen once. Sequencing was performed on peripheral blood. The receptor source for this set is a woman in her 40s with acute or convalescent COVID-19.

The genes are TRBV25-1 and TRBJ1-1; no reliable D call. The CDR3 runs 14 residues. Trimming pared 6 bases from V and 3 bases from J, leaving 14 bases between. The germline V gene has CDR1 MGHDK and CDR2 SYGVNS. This chain's CDR3 is CASRRVEKDTEAFF. CDR3 DNA sequence: TGTGCCAGCAGGAGGGTGGAGAAGGACACTGAAGCTTTCTTT.

This clone was counted a few times. The chain employs TRBV11-2 and TRBJ2-7, with 14 bases matching TRBD2. CDR1 is SGHAT, CDR2 FQNNGV, per germline. The CDR3 sequence is 16 residues long. After removal of 6 bases from V and 4 bases from J, the junction contained 8 bases not matched to a gene. CDR3 coding DNA: TGTGCCAGCAGATCCATTGGGACTAGCGGGAGTTACGAGCAGTACTTC. This gives the protein CASRSIGTSGSYEQYF.

The chain employs TRBV14 and TRBJ1-3; a weak D match, TRBD1 (6 bases). V was cut by 1 base and J by 0 bases, with 13 bases left in between. From germline, CDR1 is SGHDN and CDR2 FVKESK. The CDR3 loop spans 17 amino acids. This CDR3 is CASSQGLGALSGNTIYF. The CDR3 DNA follows: TGTGCCAGCAGCCAAGGCCTGGGGGCTCTCTCTGGAAACACCATATATTTT.

This clone was seen a few times. V and J are TRBV19 and TRBJ1-5; D is perhaps TRBD1 (6 bases). Trimming cost V 5 bases and J 5 bases, with 19 bases left between them. The CDR3 loop spans 16 amino acids. Germline V lookup: CDR1 LNHDA, CDR2 SQIVND (reference sequence). CDR3 residues: CASSCRGTLVDQPQHF. The CDR3 DNA sequence: TGTGCCAGTAGTTGTCGTGGGACATTAGTTGATCAGCCCCAGCATTTT.

The chain couples TRBV5-6 to TRBJ1-2; D is possibly TRBD1 (5 bases). Germline V lookup: CDR1 SGHDT, CDR2 YYEEEE. The ends were cut back, 3 bases at V and 5 bases at J, with 14 bases in the middle. The CDR3 covers 14 residues. For the CDR3, the DNA is TGTGCCAGCAGCTCACTGGGGCGGGGATATGGCTACACCTTC. Its translation: CASSSLGRGYGYTF.

The chain combines TRBV12-2 with TRBJ2-2; the DNA was not used to check the table's D call, TRBD1. TRBV12-2 is flagged as a pseudogene. The CDR3 loop spans 16 amino acids. This CDR3 is CASRFSGTRNTGELFF. CDR3 nucleotides: TGTGCAAGTCGTTTTTCCGGGACAAGGAACACCGGGGAGCTGTTTTTT.

V usage is TRBV7-2 and J usage is TRBJ1-2; 10 nucleotides line up with TRBD1. The CDR3 has 15 amino acids. V gave up 5 bases and J gave up 5 bases; unmatched junction bases: 8. Germline CDR1 and CDR2: SGHTA and FQGNSA. The CDR3 nucleotides are TGTGCCAGCAGCGTAAGACAGGGGGCGATTTATGGCTACACCTTC. Its protein product is CASSVRQGAIYGYTF. Drawing the rest from reference TRBV7-2 and TRBJ1-2, the complete variable domain is GAGVSQSPSNKVTEKGKDVELRCDPISGHTALYWYRQSLGQGLEFLIYFQGNSAPDKSGLPSDRFSAERTGGSVSTLTIQRTQQEDSAVYLCASSVRQGAIYGYTFGSGTRLTVV.

The gene calls are TRBV6-2 or TRBV6-3 and TRBJ2-4, with 7 bases that match TRBD2. Per germline, CDR1 MNHEY and CDR2 SVGEGT. J was trimmed by 2 bases and V by 3 bases; bases with no gene match: 4. The CDR3 extends over 15 amino acids. CDR3 amino acids: CASSYPGGPKNIQYF. In DNA, the CDR3 is TGTGCCAGCAGTTATCCGGGGGGACCCAAAAACATTCAGTACTTC.

The chain carries TRBV3-1 (or the pseudogene TRBV3-2) and TRBJ1-4; 11 bases are a match to TRBD1. The length of the CDR3 is 15 residues. The V gene end was trimmed by 3 bases and the J gene end by 5 bases; junction bases not matched to a gene: 2. From germline, CDR1 is LGHDT and CDR2 YNNKEL (reference sequence). In DNA form, the CDR3 reads TGTGCCAGCAGCCAGGGACAGGGGGAGAATGAAAAACTGTTTTTT. Its protein is CASSQGQGENEKLFF.

The rearrangement joins TRBV13 to TRBJ2-1; TRBD2 matches 7 bases. CDR1 and CDR2 from the germline V gene are PRHDT and FYEKMQ (reference sequence). The length of the CDR3 is 16 residues. V lost 0 bases to trimming and J lost 7 bases; unmatched junction nucleotides: 9. As DNA, the CDR3 is TGTGCCAGCAGCTTAGGCCGAATGGATAGCGGGAATGAGCAGTTCTTC. Residues: CASSLGRMDSGNEQFF.

The gene calls are TRBV18 and TRBJ1-1, with D perhaps matching TRBD1 (6 bases). The germline V and J ends were trimmed by 3 bases and 7 bases, with 15 bases remaining between them. Germline CDR1 is KGHSH and CDR2 is LQKENI. CDR3 length: 14 amino acids. The DNA for the CDR3 is TGTGCCAGCTCACCCCGGAGGACAGCTCTTGAAGCTTTCTTT. Translated, it gives CASSPRRTALEAFF.

The rearrangement joins TRBV18 to TRBJ2-5; 7 nucleotides match TRBD2. The germline gives CDR1 KGHSH, CDR2 LQKENI. V lost 3 bases, J lost 2 bases, and 0 bases stayed unmatched. The CDR3 consists of 13 residues. DNA of the CDR3: TGTGCCAGCTCACCGGGACTACAAGAGACCCAGTACTTC. It translates to CASSPGLQETQYF.

The chain recombines TRBV30 with TRBJ2-3; 7 bases are a match to TRBD2. The CDR3 spans 15 residues. V shed 5 bases, J shed 4 bases, and the junction held 12 bases outside the gene matches. The germline gives CDR1 GTSNPN, CDR2 SVGIG (reference sequence). This CDR3 is CAWCPGAGEADTQYF. The CDR3 nucleotides read TGTGCCTGGTGCCCTGGTGCGGGAGAGGCAGATACGCAGTATTTT.

This chain uses TRBV7-9 with TRBJ1-6; weak D call: TRBD1 (5 bases). V lost 6 bases and J lost 2, with 11 bases in between. The CDR3 is made up of 15 amino acids. In germline, CDR1 is SEHNR, CDR2 FQNEAQ (reference sequence). The CDR3 loop reads CASSSGGAYNSPLHF. The CDR3 bases are TGTGCCAGCAGTTCTGGGGGGGCCTATAATTCACCCCTCCACTTT.

The CDR3: CASSPLLGAYNEQFF. The CDR3 region has the DNA TGTGCCAGCTCACCCCTTTTGGGAGCATACAATGAGCAGTTCTTC. The J gene is TRBJ2-1, the V gene TRBV18; D is perhaps TRBD2 (5 bases). The V gene lost 3 bases and the J gene lost 4 bases, with 13 bases spanning the gap. Germline-derived CDR1 and CDR2 are KGHSH and LQKENI. This CDR3 is built from 15 residues.

This clone appeared a single time. This chain uses TRBV3-1 (or the pseudogene TRBV3-2) with TRBJ2-7; D perhaps matches TRBD1 (7 bases). In germline, CDR1 is LGHDT, CDR2 YNNKEL (reference sequence). This CDR3 is built from 16 residues. V lost 3 bases and J lost 0, with 15 bases in between. The CDR3 reads CASSHSGGLRSYEQYF. Written as DNA, the CDR3 is TGTGCCAGCAGCCATTCAGGGGGGTTACGCTCCTACGAGCAGTACTTC.

V and J are TRBV10-2 and TRBJ1-6; D perhaps matches TRBD1 (5 bases). The CDR3 has 14 residues. Trimming shortened V by 4 bases and J by 10 bases, and 14 bases separated the two germline ends. The germline V gene has CDR1 WSHSY and CDR2 SAAADI. The CDR3: CASSGSQGYSPLHF. CDR3 bases: TGCGCCAGCAGTGGATCTCAGGGTTACTCACCCCTCCACTTT.

This clone appeared a few times. The chain uses TRBV6-5 and TRBJ1-1; possibly TRBD1 for D (5 bases). With 6 bases removed from V and 4 bases from J, the gap between germline ends came to 15 bases. Germline V gives CDR1 MNHEY, CDR2 SVGAGI. The CDR3 contains 14 residues. The CDR3 loop reads CASSSRQSFTEAFF. The CDR3 coding sequence is TGTGCCAGCAGCTCCCGACAGAGTTTCACTGAAGCTTTCTTT.

The J gene is TRBJ2-5, the V gene TRBV10-3; TRBD2 agrees at 11 bases. The V segment lost 11 bases and the J segment 3 bases; nucleotides outside the gene matches: 11. Germline CDR1 reads ENHRY; CDR2 reads SYGVKD. This CDR3 comprises 15 residues. The CDR3 protein is CAGRSGTSGEETQYF. The CDR3 bases are TGTGCCGGGCGTAGCGGGACTAGCGGAGAAGAGACCCAGTACTTC.

The V call is TRBV19, the J call TRBJ1-2; no clear D gene. This CDR3 region has 12 residues. V was trimmed by 7 bases and J by 8 bases, leaving 14 bases between them. The germline gives CDR1 LNHDA, CDR2 SQIVND (reference sequence). The CDR3 is CASTPRGSGYTF. In DNA, the CDR3 is TGTGCCAGTACCCCAAGAGGGTCCGGCTACACCTTC. Drawing the rest from reference TRBV19 and TRBJ1-2, the complete variable domain is DGGITQSPKYLFRKEGQNVTLSCEQNLNHDAMYWYRQDPGQGLRLIYYSQIVNDFQKGDIAEGYSVSREKKESFPLTVTSAQKNPTAFYLCASTPRGSGYTFGSGTRLTVV.

This clone occurred a few times. The chain is built from TRBV6-6 and TRBJ1-6; 8 nucleotides align to TRBD1. V trimming: 2 bases; J trimming: 9 bases; junction bases outside the gene matches: 6. Germline V gives CDR1 MNHNY, CDR2 SVGAGI (reference sequence). This CDR3 contains 15 residues. The CDR3 DNA sequence: TGTGCCAGCAGTTACAGGGAGACAGGGGTTTCACCCCTCCACTTT. This sequence encodes CASSYRETGVSPLHF.

The V and J genes are TRBV29-1 and TRBJ2-7, with TRBD2 as a possible D gene (5 bases). The CDR3 spans 12 residues. The germline V gene encodes CDR1 SQVTM and CDR2 ANQGSEA. Trimming removed 3 bases from V and 3 bases from J, with 9 bases in between. The CDR3 DNA reads as TGCAGCGTTGAGGTCGCGGGCTACGAGCAGTACTTC. As protein: CSVEVAGYEQYF.

The rearrangement links TRBV2 to TRBJ2-7; TRBD2 matches 7 bases. The CDR3 consists of 15 residues. With 6 bases clipped from V and 3 bases from J, the junction kept 11 bases outside the gene matches. The germline V gene encodes CDR1 SNHLY and CDR2 FYNNEI. CDR3 loop: CASRALAVKDYEQYF. The CDR3 DNA is TGTGCCAGCAGGGCTCTAGCGGTCAAAGACTACGAGCAGTACTTC.

The V call is TRBV19, the J call TRBJ1-4, with D unclear. There are 15 residues in the CDR3. Germline V gene sequence: CDR1 LNHDA, CDR2 SQIVND (reference sequence). V was pared by 1 base and J by 8 bases, with 14 bases between. This CDR3 is CASSIAPRPSEKLFF. For the CDR3, the DNA is TGTGCCAGTAGTATAGCACCCAGGCCCTCCGAAAAACTGTTTTTT. Complete variable domain (other parts from reference TRBV19 and TRBJ1-4): DGGITQSPKYLFRKEGQNVTLSCEQNLNHDAMYWYRQDPGQGLRLIYYSQIVNDFQKGDIAEGYSVSREKKESFPLTVTSAQKNPTAFYLCASSIAPRPSEKLFFGSGTQLSVL.

This clone was counted once. The V and J genes are TRBV30 and TRBJ2-1; TRBD2 matches 9 bases. The CDR3 extends over 15 amino acids. V lost 0 bases, J lost 4 bases, and 4 bases stayed unmatched. CDR1 and CDR2 (germline): GTSNPN, SVGIG (reference sequence). CDR3 residues: CAWSVLTSGYNEQFF. DNA for the CDR3: TGTGCCTGGAGTGTACTGACTAGCGGTTACAATGAGCAGTTCTTC.

This rearrangement joins TRBV6-4 to TRBJ1-1; D is unclear. V lost 5 bases and J 2 bases, leaving 9 bases between the germline ends. The CDR3 spans 13 residues. Germline V lookup: CDR1 MRHNA, CDR2 SNTAGT. DNA for the CDR3: TGTGCCAGCAGTAGCAGGTTAAACACTGAAGCTTTCTTT. This gives the protein CASSSRLNTEAFF.

This clone showed up just once. This sequence joins TRBV6-2 or TRBV6-3 and TRBJ2-7; 7 nucleotides match TRBD1. V lost 6 bases to trimming and J lost 2 bases; unmatched junction nucleotides: 10. The CDR3 consists of 15 residues. Germline assignment: CDR1 MNHEY and CDR2 SVGEGT. CDR3 nucleotide sequence: TGTGCCAGCAGCCCCCCCGTCGACAGGGCCTACGAGCAGTACTTC. Its translation: CASSPPVDRAYEQYF.

The chain uses TRBV5-1 and TRBJ2-7; 14 nucleotides agree with TRBD2. The germline V gene encodes CDR1 SGHRS and CDR2 YFSETQ. The CDR3 is 21 amino acids. V shed 1 base, J shed 3 bases, and the junction held 18 bases outside the gene matches. Here the CDR3 DNA reads TGCGCCAGCAGCTTGCGGACTAGCGGGAGGCTGTGGGACTTTGGGGACTACGAGCAGTACTTC. Encoded protein: CASSLRTSGRLWDFGDYEQYF.